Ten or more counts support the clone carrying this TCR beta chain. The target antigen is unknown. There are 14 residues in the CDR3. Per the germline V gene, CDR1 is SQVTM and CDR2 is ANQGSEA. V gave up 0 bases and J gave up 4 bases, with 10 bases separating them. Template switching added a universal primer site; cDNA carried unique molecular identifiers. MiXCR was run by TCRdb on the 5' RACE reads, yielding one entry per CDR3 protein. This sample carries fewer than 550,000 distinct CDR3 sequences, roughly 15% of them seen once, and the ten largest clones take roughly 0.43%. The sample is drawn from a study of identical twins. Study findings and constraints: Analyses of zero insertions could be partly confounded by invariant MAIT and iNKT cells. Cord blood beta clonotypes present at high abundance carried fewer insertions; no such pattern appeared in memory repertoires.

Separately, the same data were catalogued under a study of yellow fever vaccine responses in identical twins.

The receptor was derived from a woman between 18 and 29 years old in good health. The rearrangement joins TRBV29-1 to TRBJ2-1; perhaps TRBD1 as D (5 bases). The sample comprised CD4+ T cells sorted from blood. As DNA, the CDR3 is TGCAGCGTTGAAGAAAGGGGAAAGTACAATGAGCAGTTCTTC. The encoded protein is CSVEERGKYNEQFF.